Below, one T cell receptor beta chain is given with its context. These data are taken from a study of blood T cell repertoires in COVID-19. Study overall: T cells, B-cell-depleted T cells, or PBMCs provided the cDNA or gDNA that served as material.

The table came from immunoSEQ multiplex PCR; TCRdb's copy has only in-frame clones and leaves some out. This sample has under 150,000 clones, with around 87% found just once. Germline trimming cut 6 bases from V and 5 bases from J; bases unmatched to any gene: 9. The CDR3 is 15 amino acids. Germline loops: CDR1 LGHNA, CDR2 YSLEER. This receptor was taken from a man aged 45-65 years with acute or convalescent COVID-19. V gene TRBV4-3 combines with J gene TRBJ2-2, with 7 bases lining up with TRBD2. Specimen: peripheral blood. For the CDR3, the DNA is TGCGCCAGCAGTGAAGCGGGATCGGTTACCGGGGAGCTGTTTTTT. Translation gives CASSEAGSVTGELFF.